This is a list of T cell receptor beta chains from one sample in a study of patients and donors after allogeneic stem cell transplantation. TCRdb analysed the RT-PCR reads with MiXCR anew, one entry per CDR3 protein. The repertoire holds about 200,000 distinct CDR3 sequences, with more than 35% as singletons. Sequencing used blood, either unsorted or a sorted T cell fraction (not recorded which). The receptors shown here come from a human donor who was either an allogeneic HSCT recipient or a stem cell or donor lymphocyte infusion donor (not recorded which). It is not recorded whose cells these are; they may come from a transplant donor. Each CDR3 is given with its conserved first and last residue. A D gene is named only where the DNA matches it firmly. Rows give clone size only sometimes, using once, few, many, or a class for an expanded clone.

J	size	length	D	V	DNA	CDR3
TRBJ1-1	NA	14	TRBD1	TRBV28	TGTGCCAGCACTCCCAGGGACAGGGGAGGAACGGCTTTCTTT	CASTPRDRGGTAFF
TRBJ2-1	NA	14	NA	TRBV7-2	TGTGCCAGCAGCTTAGCGGGACGGGCGAATGAGCAGTTCTTC	CASSLAGRANEQFF
TRBJ2-7	few	13	NA	TRBV12-3/TRBV12-4	TGTGCCAGCAGTCCCGGAGGGGTCCACGAGCAGTACTTC	CASSPGGVHEQYF
TRBJ2-2	NA	16	NA	TRBV11-2	TGTGCCAGCAGCTTCACGGGGGCCCCCTTGGCTGGGGAGCTGTTTTTT	CASSFTGAPLAGELFF
TRBJ1-1	NA	15	NA	TRBV24-1	TGTGCCACCAGTGGGGCACAGGGCTCGAACACTGAAGCTTTCTTT	CATSGAQGSNTEAFF
TRBJ1-2	many	14	NA	TRBV19	TGTGCCAGTAGTGAACTTGGACGGCACTATGGCTACACCTTC	CASSELGRHYGYTF
TRBJ2-4	NA	17	NA	TRBV7-9	TGTGCCAGCAGCTTAGGGACGACAGTCCTAGCCAAAAACATTCAGTACTTC	CASSLGTTVLAKNIQYF
TRBJ2-3	NA	18	TRBD2	TRBV15	TGTGCCACCAGCAGAGATACTAGCGGGGGCTTCTGGGAAGATACGCAGTATTTT	CATSRDTSGGFWEDTQYF
TRBJ1-2	few	15	NA	TRBV4-1	TGCGCCAGCAGCCTCCTCAAGGGGGGTAACTATGGCTACACCTTC	CASSLLKGGNYGYTF
TRBJ2-7	NA	13	NA	TRBV2	TGTGCCAGCAGTGAAGGATTCTCCTACGAGCAGTACTTC	CASSEGFSYEQYF
TRBJ1-2	few	14	NA	TRBV27	TGTGCCAGCAGTTTTATTTTAAGGGGCGATGGCTACACCTTC	CASSFILRGDGYTF
TRBJ2-5	once	13	NA	TRBV7-6	TGTGCCAGCAGCTTAGCGCGCCAAGAGACCCAGTACTTC	CASSLARQETQYF
TRBJ1-2	few	12	NA	TRBV29-1	TGCAGCGTAGGGGGGCGCCCCTATGGCTACACCTTC	CSVGGRPYGYTF
TRBJ2-5	few	17	TRBD1	TRBV27	TGTGCCAGCAGTTCCAACCCCGGACAGGGATTGGTAGAGACCCAGTACTTC	CASSSNPGQGLVETQYF
TRBJ1-1	NA	14	NA	TRBV14	TGTGCCAGCAGCCAAGGGGTGGGGAACACTGAAGCTTTCTTT	CASSQGVGNTEAFF
TRBJ1-4	few	13	TRBD1	TRBV29-1	TGCAGCGTTGAGACAGGGGCTAATGAAAAACTGTTTTTT	CSVETGANEKLFF
TRBJ1-1	few	15	NA	TRBV28	TGTGCCAGCAGTTTACTAGGGGTCGGGAACACTGAAGCTTTCTTT	CASSLLGVGNTEAFF
TRBJ1-3	NA	14	NA	TRBV20-1	TGCAGTGCCGAAGACAGAAACTCTGGAAACACCATATATTTT	CSAEDRNSGNTIYF
TRBJ1-5	NA	13	TRBD1	TRBV20-1	TGCAGTGCTAACGGACAGGGGGATCAGCCCCAGCATTTT	CSANGQGDQPQHF
TRBJ1-2	NA	13	TRBD1	TRBV12-3/TRBV12-4	TGTGCCAGCAGTTGGGGGACAGGGTCTGGCTACACCTTC	CASSWGTGSGYTF
TRBJ1-6	few	13	NA	TRBV27	TGTGCCAGCATGCGGGGGAGGGACTCACCCCTCCACTTT	CASMRGRDSPLHF
TRBJ1-2	NA	14	TRBD1	TRBV5-1	TGCGCCAGCGCTATACGGGACAGGGGCTATGGCTACACCTTC	CASAIRDRGYGYTF